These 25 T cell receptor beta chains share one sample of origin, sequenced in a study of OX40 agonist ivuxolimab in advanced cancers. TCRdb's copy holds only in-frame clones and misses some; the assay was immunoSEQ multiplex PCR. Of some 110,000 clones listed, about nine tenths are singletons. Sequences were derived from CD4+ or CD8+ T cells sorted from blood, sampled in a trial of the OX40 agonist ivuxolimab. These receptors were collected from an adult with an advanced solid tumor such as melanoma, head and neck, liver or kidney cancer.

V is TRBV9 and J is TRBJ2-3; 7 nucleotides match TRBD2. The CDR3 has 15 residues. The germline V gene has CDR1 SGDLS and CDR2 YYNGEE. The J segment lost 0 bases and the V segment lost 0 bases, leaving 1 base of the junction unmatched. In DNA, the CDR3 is TGTGCCAGCAGCGTAGCGGGGGGAAGCACAGATACGCAGTATTTT. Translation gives CASSVAGGSTDTQYF. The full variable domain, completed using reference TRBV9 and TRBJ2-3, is DSGVTQTPKHLITATGQRVTLRCSPRSGDLSVYWYQQSLDQGLQFLIQYYNGEERAKGNILERFSAQQFPDLHSELNLSSLELGDSALYFCASSVAGGSTDTQYFGPGTRLTVL.

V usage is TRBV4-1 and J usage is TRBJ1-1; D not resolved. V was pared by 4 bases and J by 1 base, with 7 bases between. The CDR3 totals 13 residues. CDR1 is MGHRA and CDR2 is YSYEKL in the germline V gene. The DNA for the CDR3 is TGCGCCAGCAGCCCCGTCGGGAACACTGAAGCTTTCTTT. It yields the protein CASSPVGNTEAFF.

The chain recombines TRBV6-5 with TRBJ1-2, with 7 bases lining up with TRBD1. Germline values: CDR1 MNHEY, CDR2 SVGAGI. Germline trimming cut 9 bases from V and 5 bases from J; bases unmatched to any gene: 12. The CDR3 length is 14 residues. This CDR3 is CASFRGGGTYGYTF. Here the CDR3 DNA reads TGTGCCAGTTTCAGGGGGGGCGGAACGTATGGCTACACCTTC.

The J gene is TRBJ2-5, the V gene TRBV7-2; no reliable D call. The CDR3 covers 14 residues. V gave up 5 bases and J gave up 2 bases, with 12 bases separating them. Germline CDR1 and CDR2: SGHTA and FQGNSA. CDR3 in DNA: TGTGCCAGCAGCCCAAGGGTTGGGCAAGAGACCCAGTACTTC. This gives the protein CASSPRVGQETQYF.

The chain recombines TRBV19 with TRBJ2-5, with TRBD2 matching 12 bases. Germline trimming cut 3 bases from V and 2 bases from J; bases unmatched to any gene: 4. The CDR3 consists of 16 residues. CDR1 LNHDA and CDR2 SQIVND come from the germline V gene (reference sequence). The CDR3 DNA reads TGTGCCAGTAGTATCTTTGGGACTAGCGGGCAAGAGACCCAGTACTTC. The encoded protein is CASSIFGTSGQETQYF.

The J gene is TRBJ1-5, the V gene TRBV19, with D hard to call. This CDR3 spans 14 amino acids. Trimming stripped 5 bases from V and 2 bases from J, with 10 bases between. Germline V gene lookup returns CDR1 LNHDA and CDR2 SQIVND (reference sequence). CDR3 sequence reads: CASSFGFGNQPQHF. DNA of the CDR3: TGTGCCAGTAGTTTCGGGTTCGGCAATCAGCCCCAGCATTTT.

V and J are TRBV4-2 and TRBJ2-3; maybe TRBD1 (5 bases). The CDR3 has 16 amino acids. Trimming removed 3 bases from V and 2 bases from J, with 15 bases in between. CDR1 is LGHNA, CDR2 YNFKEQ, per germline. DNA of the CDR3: TGTGCCAGCAGCCAGTCGCGACAGAAAACCACAGATACGCAGTATTTT. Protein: CASSQSRQKTTDTQYF.

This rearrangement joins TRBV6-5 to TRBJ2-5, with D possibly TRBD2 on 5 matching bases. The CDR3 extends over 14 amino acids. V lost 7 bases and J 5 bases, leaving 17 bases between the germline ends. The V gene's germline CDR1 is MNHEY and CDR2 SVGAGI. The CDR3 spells CASNRELPGETQYF. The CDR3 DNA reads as TGTGCCAGCAATCGCGAGCTCCCGGGGGAGACCCAGTACTTC.

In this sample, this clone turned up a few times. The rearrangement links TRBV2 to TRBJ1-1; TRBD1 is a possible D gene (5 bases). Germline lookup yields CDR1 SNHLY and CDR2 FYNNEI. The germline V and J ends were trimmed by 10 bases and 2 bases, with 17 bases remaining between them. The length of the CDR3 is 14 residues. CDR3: CATKPTGTNTEAFF. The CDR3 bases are TGTGCCACCAAACCGACCGGGACCAACACTGAAGCTTTCTTT. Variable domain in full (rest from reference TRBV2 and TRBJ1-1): EPEVTQTPSHQVTQMGQEVILRCVPISNHLYFYWYRQILGQKVEFLVSFYNNEISEKSEIFDDQFSVERPDGSNFTLKIRSTKLEDSAMYFCATKPTGTNTEAFFGQGTRLTVV.

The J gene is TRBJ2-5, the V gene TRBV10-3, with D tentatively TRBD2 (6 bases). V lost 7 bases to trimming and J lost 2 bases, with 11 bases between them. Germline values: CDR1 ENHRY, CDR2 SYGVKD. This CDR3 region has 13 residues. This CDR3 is CAIMGDSQETQYF. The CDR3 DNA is TGTGCCATCATGGGGGACTCACAAGAGACCCAGTACTTC.

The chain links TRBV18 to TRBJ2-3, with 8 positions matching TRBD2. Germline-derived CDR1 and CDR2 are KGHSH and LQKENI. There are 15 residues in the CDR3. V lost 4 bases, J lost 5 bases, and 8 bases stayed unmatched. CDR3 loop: CASSRRGAGGDTQYF. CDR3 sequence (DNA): TGTGCCAGCTCACGAAGAGGCGCGGGGGGAGATACGCAGTATTTT. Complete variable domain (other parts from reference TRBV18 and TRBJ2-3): NAGVMQNPRHLVRRRGQEARLRCSPMKGHSHVYWYRQLPEEGLKFMVYLQKENIIDESGMPKERFSAEFPKEGPSILRIQQVVRGDSAAYFCASSRRGAGGDTQYFGPGTRLTVL.

In nucleotides, the CDR3 is TGTGCCAGCAGCCCGATCCGCTCGGCTAGCGGGGGGGTAGATACGCAGTATTTT. This translates into CASSPIRSASGGVDTQYF. The chain carries TRBV7-6 and TRBJ2-3; 12 bases match TRBD2. This CDR3 has 18 amino acids. Trimming removed 5 bases from V and 5 bases from J; junction bases left unmatched: 14. CDR1 and CDR2 from the germline V gene are SGHVS and FNYEAQ.

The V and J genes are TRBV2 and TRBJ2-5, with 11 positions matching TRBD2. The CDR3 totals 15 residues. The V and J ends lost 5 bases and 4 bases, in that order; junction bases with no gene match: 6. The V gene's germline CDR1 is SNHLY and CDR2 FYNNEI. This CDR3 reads CASSFSGGAGETQYF. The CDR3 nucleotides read TGTGCCAGCAGTTTTAGCGGGGGGGCAGGAGAGACCCAGTACTTC. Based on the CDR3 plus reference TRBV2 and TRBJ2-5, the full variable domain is EPEVTQTPSHQVTQMGQEVILRCVPISNHLYFYWYRQILGQKVEFLVSFYNNEISEKSEIFDDQFSVERPDGSNFTLKIRSTKLEDSAMYFCASSFSGGAGETQYFGPGTRLLVL.

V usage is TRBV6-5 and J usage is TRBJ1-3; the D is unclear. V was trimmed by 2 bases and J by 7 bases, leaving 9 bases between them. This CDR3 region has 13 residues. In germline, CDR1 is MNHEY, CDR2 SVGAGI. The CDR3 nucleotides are TGTGCCAGCAGTTACGGTGGAGGGAACACCATATATTTT. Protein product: CASSYGGGNTIYF.

The CDR3 loop is CASSLDGGDNQPQHF. DNA of the CDR3: TGCGCCAGCAGCTTGGATGGGGGTGACAATCAGCCCCAGCATTTT. The V and J genes are TRBV5-1 and TRBJ1-5; TRBD1 might be the D (5 bases). CDR1 SGHRS and CDR2 YFSETQ come from the germline V gene. The CDR3 totals 15 residues. The V end was cut by 0 bases, the J end by 3 bases, with 10 bases between.

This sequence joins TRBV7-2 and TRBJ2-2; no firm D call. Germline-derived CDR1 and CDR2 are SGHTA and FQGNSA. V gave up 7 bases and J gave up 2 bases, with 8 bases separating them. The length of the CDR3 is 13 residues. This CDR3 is CASKQGNTGELFF. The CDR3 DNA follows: TGTGCCAGCAAGCAAGGCAACACCGGGGAGCTGTTTTTT.

The DNA for the CDR3 is TGTGCCATAACTACGGGGACAGGGGGGACCTACGAGCAGTACTTC. Encoded protein: CAITTGTGGTYEQYF. The rearrangement uses TRBV10-3 and TRBJ2-7, with 11 nucleotides matching TRBD1. Germline loops: CDR1 ENHRY, CDR2 SYGVKD. The CDR3 sequence is 15 residues long. J was trimmed by 2 bases and V by 9 bases; bases with no gene match: 9.

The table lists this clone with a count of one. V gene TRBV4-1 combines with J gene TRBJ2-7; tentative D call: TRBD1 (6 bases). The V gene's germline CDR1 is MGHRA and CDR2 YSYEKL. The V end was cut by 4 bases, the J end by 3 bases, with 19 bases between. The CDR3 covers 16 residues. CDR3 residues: CASSPQIQGTVYEQYF. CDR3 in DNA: TGCGCCAGCAGCCCACAAATTCAGGGGACCGTCTACGAGCAGTACTTC.

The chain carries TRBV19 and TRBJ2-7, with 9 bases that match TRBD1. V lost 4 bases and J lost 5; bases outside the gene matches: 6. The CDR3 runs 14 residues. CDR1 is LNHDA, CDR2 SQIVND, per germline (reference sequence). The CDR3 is CASSNRGLWDEQYF. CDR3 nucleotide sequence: TGTGCCAGTAGTAACAGGGGGCTCTGGGACGAGCAGTACTTC.

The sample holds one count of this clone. CDR3 nucleotide sequence: TGCGCCAGCAGCTTGAACGGGGTCGCCGGGGAGCTGTTTTTT. Protein: CASSLNGVAGELFF. V is TRBV5-1 and J is TRBJ2-2; tentatively, D is TRBD2 (5 bases). Germline CDR1 and CDR2: SGHRS and YFSETQ. Trimming cost V 1 base and J 6 bases, with 10 bases left between them. The CDR3 totals 14 residues.

CDR3 residues: CASSYNLGGYTF. The CDR3 nucleotides are TGTGCCAGCAGTTACAACCTTGGGGGCTACACCTTC. V is TRBV6-5 and J is TRBJ1-2; D gene ambiguous. CDR3 length: 12 residues. V shed 2 bases and J shed 8 bases, with 9 bases lying between them. From germline, CDR1 is MNHEY and CDR2 SVGAGI.

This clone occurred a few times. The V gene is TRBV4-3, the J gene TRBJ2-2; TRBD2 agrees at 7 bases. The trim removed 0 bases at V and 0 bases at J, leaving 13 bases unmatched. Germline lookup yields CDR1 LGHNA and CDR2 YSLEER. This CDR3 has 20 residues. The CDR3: CASSQDAGRAGFANTGELFF. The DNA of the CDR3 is TGCGCCAGCAGCCAAGATGCTGGGAGGGCGGGGTTCGCGAACACCGGGGAGCTGTTTTTT.

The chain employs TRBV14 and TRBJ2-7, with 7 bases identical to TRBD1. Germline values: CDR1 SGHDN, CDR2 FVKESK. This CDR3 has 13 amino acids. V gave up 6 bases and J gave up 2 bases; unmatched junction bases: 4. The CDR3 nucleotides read TGTGCCAGCAGAAAGACAGGGACCTACGAGCAGTACTTC. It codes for CASRKTGTYEQYF. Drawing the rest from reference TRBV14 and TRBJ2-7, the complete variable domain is EAGVTQFPSHSVIEKGQTVTLRCDPISGHDNLYWYRRVMGKEIKFLLHFVKESKQDESGMPNNRFLAERTGGTYSTLKVQPAELEDSGVYFCASRKTGTYEQYFGPGTRLTVT.

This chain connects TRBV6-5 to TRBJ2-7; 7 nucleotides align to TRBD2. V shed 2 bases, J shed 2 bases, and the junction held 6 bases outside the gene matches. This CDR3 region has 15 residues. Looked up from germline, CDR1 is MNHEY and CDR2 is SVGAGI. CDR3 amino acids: CASSYSTSETYEQYF. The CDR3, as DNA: TGTGCCAGCAGTTACAGTACTAGCGAGACCTACGAGCAGTACTTC.

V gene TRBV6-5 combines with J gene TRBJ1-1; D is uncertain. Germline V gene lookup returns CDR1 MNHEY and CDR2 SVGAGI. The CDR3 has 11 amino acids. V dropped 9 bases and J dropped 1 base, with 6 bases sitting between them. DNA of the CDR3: TGTGCCAGTGCCCCGAACACTGAAGCTTTCTTT. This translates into CASAPNTEAFF.